This section outlines one T cell receptor beta chain sequence together with its context. The source of the sample is a study of T cell responses to AZD1222 COVID-19 vaccine. Study overall: Pooling covered second doses at about 4 or about 12 weeks.

Sequencing was performed with immunoSEQ multiplex PCR; in TCRdb, only in-frame clones are kept and a portion is missing. The data hold over 150,000 clones, with approximately 86% observed a single time. The sequenced sample was peripheral blood, obtained on day 0 of AZD1222 vaccination. The receptor comes from an adult in good health.

CDR3 region: CASSFGTPRTDTQYF. In DNA, the CDR3 is TGTGCCAGCAGCTTCGGGACTCCCAGGACAGATACGCAGTATTTT. V and J are TRBV11-2 and TRBJ2-3, with D possibly matching TRBD2 (6 bases). The V end was cut by 3 bases, the J end by 3 bases, with 13 bases between. This CDR3 region has 15 residues. Germline V gene lookup returns CDR1 SGHAT and CDR2 FQNNGV.